The 32 T cell receptor beta chains reported below all come from one sample, sequenced in a study of spatial heterogeneity in lung cancer (dated 2019 in TCRdb). Libraries were built with 5' RACE. Reads for this sample came from a NextSeq 500. The public reads were reanalyzed by TCRdb: fastp trimming at Q25, MiXCR alignment, in-frame beta chains only. Identical CDR3 proteins give one entry, which carries the most common genes and DNA. The sample table lists about 50,000 distinct CDR3 sequences, roughly 7.4% of them with a count of one. The top ten clones comprise approximately 40% of the sample. Explained via the paper, the time point label denotes: blood at routine non-recurrence follow-up after resection. TCR sequencing used whole RNA extracted from tumor and nontumor lung tissue, or from cryopreserved PBMC samples, without cell sorting. The specimen was PBMCs, collected at follow-up. All receptors come from a female donor with early-stage non-small cell lung cancer.

The table lists this clonotype with a few counts. The rearrangement links TRBV12-3 or TRBV12-4 to TRBJ2-1; perhaps TRBD2 as D (5 bases). V lost 6 bases to trimming and J lost 6 bases, with 12 bases between them. The CDR3 spans 13 residues. CDR3 region: CASRSLEGNEQFF. In DNA, the CDR3 is TGTGCCAGCAGAAGTTTAGAGGGCAATGAGCAGTTCTTC.

This clonotype was observed at least ten times. The chain uses TRBV20-1 and TRBJ2-1, with 9 bases matching TRBD2. The germline V gene has CDR1 DFQATT and CDR2 SNEGSKA (reference sequence). V was pared by 6 bases and J by 0 bases, with 15 bases of the junction left unmatched. CDR3 length equals 18 residues. The CDR3 DNA reads TGCAGTGCGATCTCTGGCGGGGGGGTTCCGAGCTCCTACAATGAGCAGTTCTTC. As protein: CSAISGGGVPSSYNEQFF.

This sequence joins TRBV19 and TRBJ1-5, with TRBD1 as a possible D gene (5 bases). The V and J ends lost 6 bases and 8 bases respectively, with 17 bases between them. The germline gives CDR1 LNHDA, CDR2 SQIVND (reference sequence). The CDR3 contains 14 residues. CDR3 DNA sequence: TGTGCCAGTAGCGTCCTACCGACAGAAAAGCCCCAGCATTTT. Protein product: CASSVLPTEKPQHF.

Only a few counts were recorded for this clonotype. This chain uses TRBV5-1 with TRBJ2-2, with a possible D match to TRBD2 (5 bases). This CDR3 contains 18 residues. V lost 1 base and J 7 bases, leaving 23 bases between the germline ends. Germline loops: CDR1 SGHRS, CDR2 YFSETQ. This CDR3 is CASSLYNDWELEGGELFF. The DNA for the CDR3 is TGCGCCAGCAGCTTGTACAATGACTGGGAGTTGGAAGGCGGGGAGCTGTTTTTT. Full variable domain (outside the CDR3, taken from reference TRBV5-1 and TRBJ2-2): KAGVTQTPRYLIKTRGQQVTLSCSPISGHRSVSWYQQTPGQGLQFLFEYFSETQRNKGNFPGRFSGRQFSNSRSEMNVSTLELGDSALYLCASSLYNDWELEGGELFFGEGSRLTVL.

Note on this clonotype: As the CDR3 is not closed by the conserved phenylalanine or tryptophan, this likely results from a read error. The chain employs TRBV3-1 and TRBJ2-3, with 9 bases lining up with TRBD2. V shed 3 bases and J 0 bases; nucleotides not matched to a gene: 19. CDR1 is LGHDT and CDR2 is YNNKEL in the germline V gene (reference sequence). CDR3 length equals 21 residues. CDR3 DNA: TGTGCCAGCAGCCAGGGCTTCGAAGGGCTAGCGGGGATCCCTAGCACAGATACGCAGTATCTT. Residues: CASSQGFEGLAGIPSTDTQYL.

This clonotype has more than one count but fewer than ten. The chain carries TRBV29-1 and TRBJ2-2; the match to TRBD1 covers 7 bases. Unmatched junction bases numbered 26, after V lost 6 bases and J lost 1 base. The CDR3 consists of 21 residues. Germline-derived CDR1 and CDR2 are SQVTM and ANQGSEA. CDR3 residues: CSVIKNPRRDQTGWNTGELFF. The CDR3 nucleotides are TGCAGCGTCATTAAAAACCCCCGTCGAGATCAGACAGGGTGGAACACCGGGGAGCTGTTTTTT.

The V and J genes are TRBV7-9 and TRBJ2-3; 9 nucleotides align to TRBD2. The germline V gene encodes CDR1 SEHNR and CDR2 FQNEAQ (reference sequence). This CDR3 is built from 14 residues. V dropped 9 bases and J dropped 4; count of bases not matched to a gene: 8. As DNA, the CDR3 is TGTGCCAGTCTGCGGGAGGGGGCCCCAGATACGCAGTATTTT. This codes for CASLREGAPDTQYF.

This clonotype has a handful of counts. V usage is TRBV4-1 and J usage is TRBJ1-6, with 7 bases lining up with TRBD1. CDR3 length: 17 residues. J was trimmed by 5 bases and V by 2 bases; bases with no gene match: 9. CDR1 is MGHRA, CDR2 YSYEKL, per germline. Here the CDR3 DNA reads TGCGCCAGCAGCCAAACTCTTCAGGGGGGAAATAATTCACCCCTCCACTTT. Residues: CASSQTLQGGNNSPLHF.

This chain links TRBV28 with TRBJ1-5; 9 bases fit TRBD1. Germline CDR1 and CDR2: MDHEN and SYDVKM. After removal of 3 bases from V and 0 bases from J, the junction contained 6 bases not matched to a gene. The CDR3 sequence is 17 residues long. CDR3 amino acids: CASSLIGQGYSNQPQHF. For the CDR3, the DNA is TGTGCCAGCAGTTTGATAGGACAGGGGTATAGCAATCAGCCCCAGCATTTT. The full variable domain, in which reference TRBV28 and TRBJ1-5 provide the parts outside the CDR3, is DVKVTQSSRYLVKRTGEKVFLECVQDMDHENMFWYRQDPGLGLRLIYFSYDVKMKEKGDIPEGYSVSREKKERFSLILESASTNQTSMYLCASSLIGQGYSNQPQHFGDGTRLSIL.

This chain uses TRBV18 with TRBJ1-5, with no clear D. The CDR3 length is 12 residues. Germline assignment: CDR1 KGHSH and CDR2 LQKENI. V lost 5 bases and J lost 10, with 12 bases in between. CDR3 region: CASSEAQDPQHF. The CDR3 nucleotides are TGTGCCAGCTCAGAGGCCCAGGACCCCCAGCATTTT.

The table lists this clonotype with many counts. V usage is TRBV4-3 and J usage is TRBJ1-2, with 7 bases fitting TRBD1. CDR1 is LGHNA, CDR2 YSLEER, per germline. The CDR3 extends over 16 amino acids. The ends lost 0 bases at V and 4 bases at J; junction bases unmatched: 8. The chain's CDR3 is CASSQDVWGQLYGYTF. CDR3 in DNA: TGCGCCAGCAGCCAAGATGTATGGGGACAGCTCTATGGCTACACCTTC.

Details on this clonotype: This could be a read error, since a much larger clone is one nucleotide away. The chain is built from TRBV4-1 and TRBJ1-4; 11 bases are shared with TRBD1. The CDR3 totals 15 residues. The junction had 4 bases not matched to a gene; V was cut back by 1 base and J by 9 bases. The germline gives CDR1 MGHRA, CDR2 YSYEKL. The CDR3 here is CASSQAGTGGKKLFF. CDR3 in DNA: TGCGCCAGCAGCCAAGCCGGGACAGGGGGGAAAAAACTGTTTTTT.

At least ten counts were recorded for this clonotype. The chain couples TRBV20-1 to TRBJ1-1; D ambiguous. Trimming removed 1 base at V and 1 base at J, with 10 bases between. The CDR3 is made up of 14 amino acids. Germline V lookup: CDR1 DFQATT, CDR2 SNEGSKA (reference sequence). The CDR3 sequence is CSARASLENTEAFF. CDR3 DNA sequence: TGCAGTGCTAGAGCGTCTCTCGAGAACACTGAAGCTTTCTTT.

This clonotype has ten or more counts. The chain has TRBV20-1 and TRBJ1-5; 8 nucleotides line up with TRBD1. With V trimmed by 7 bases and J by 3 bases, 8 bases remained unmatched. Germline V CDR1 and CDR2: DFQATT, SNEGSKA (reference sequence). The CDR3 extends over 14 amino acids. In nucleotides, the CDR3 is TGCAGTGTAGCCTGGACAGGGAACAATCAGCCCCAGCATTTT. As protein: CSVAWTGNNQPQHF.

This clonotype came up many times. This chain links TRBV5-1 with TRBJ2-7; D unresolved. CDR3 length equals 12 residues. CDR1 and CDR2 from the germline V gene are SGHRS and YFSETQ. The V and J ends lost 8 bases and 0 bases respectively, with 9 bases between them. The CDR3 reads CARPIPSYEQYF. The DNA for the CDR3 is TGCGCCAGGCCCATCCCCTCCTACGAGCAGTACTTC.

This clonotype was counted a few times. The chain carries TRBV7-8 and TRBJ2-2, with D hard to call. Germline assignment: CDR1 SGHVS and CDR2 FQNEAQ. The CDR3 extends over 13 amino acids. V lost 3 bases and J 4 bases, leaving 6 bases between the germline ends. The CDR3 reads CASSFSFTGELFF. CDR3 nucleotides: TGTGCCAGCAGCTTTAGCTTCACCGGGGAGCTGTTTTTT.

The chain has TRBV10-1 and TRBJ2-2; no clear D gene. The germline V gene encodes CDR1 WNHNN and CDR2 SYGVQD (reference sequence). Trimming left V 5 bases short and J 7 bases short, with 11 bases between. The CDR3 runs 13 residues. The CDR3 coding sequence is TGCGCCAGCAGTTTGACTCAGTTCGGGGAGCTGTTTTTT. This encodes CASSLTQFGELFF.

This clonotype was observed many times. The chain recombines TRBV10-2 with TRBJ2-3; 11 nucleotides align to TRBD2. This CDR3 is 14 amino acids long. In germline, CDR1 is WSHSY, CDR2 SAAADI. The V segment lost 8 bases and the J segment 1 base; nucleotides outside the gene matches: 2. This CDR3 reads CASSTSGGTDTQYF. CDR3 sequence (DNA): TGCGCCAGCTCGACTAGCGGGGGCACAGATACGCAGTATTTT.

This clonotype was seen a few times. This chain joins TRBV7-9 and TRBJ1-6; D is possibly TRBD1 (5 bases). V lost 5 bases and J lost 10, with 12 bases in between. CDR3 size: 13 residues. Germline V CDR1 and CDR2: SEHNR, FQNEAQ (reference sequence). The chain's CDR3 is CASSPAGGSPLHF. CDR3 bases: TGTGCCAGCAGCCCCGCCGGGGGATCACCCCTCCACTTT.

The chain joins TRBV4-1 to TRBJ2-2; TRBD2 matches at 7 bases. The V segment lost 4 bases and the J segment 6 bases; nucleotides outside the gene matches: 8. CDR1 and CDR2 (germline): MGHRA, YSYEKL. CDR3 length equals 15 residues. The CDR3 spells CASSRPAAGAGELFF. In DNA form, the CDR3 reads TGCGCCAGCAGCCGTCCGGCGGCGGGGGCCGGGGAGCTGTTTTTT.

This clonotype was recorded many times. This chain connects TRBV7-2 to TRBJ1-4; no clear D gene. Germline CDR1 is SGHTA and CDR2 is FQGNSA. The length of the CDR3 is 13 residues. Between the trimmed V and J ends, which lost 3 bases and 7 bases, there was a span of 9 bases. CDR3 sequence reads: CASSFGRIEKLFF. The CDR3 DNA reads TGTGCCAGCAGCTTCGGACGGATTGAAAAACTGTTTTTT.

This clonotype has a handful of counts. The chain recombines TRBV10-3 with TRBJ2-5; 9 bases match TRBD2. The CDR3 spans 14 residues. Germline V gives CDR1 ENHRY, CDR2 SYGVKD. V dropped 4 bases and J dropped 5; count of bases not matched to a gene: 5. As DNA, the CDR3 is TGTGCCATCAGTGGCGGGACTAGCTTGGAGACCCAGTACTTC. Amino acid sequence: CAISGGTSLETQYF.

This clonotype was recorded many times. V is TRBV7-2 and J is TRBJ2-1, with 11 bases aligning to TRBD2. V dropped 5 bases and J dropped 7; count of bases not matched to a gene: 13. Germline-derived CDR1 and CDR2 are SGHTA and FQGNSA. The CDR3 runs to 17 residues. The CDR3 nucleotides are TGTGCCAGCAGCCAACCCGGACTAGCGGGCGGAGTTAATGAGCAGTTCTTC. Its protein is CASSQPGLAGGVNEQFF.

In its sample, this clonotype was seen many times. This chain links TRBV6-1 with TRBJ2-7; D is perhaps TRBD1 (6 bases). This CDR3 is built from 17 residues. Trimming shortened V by 4 bases and J by 2 bases, and 21 bases separated the two germline ends. Germline V gene sequence: CDR1 MNHNS, CDR2 SASEGT. CDR3 amino acids: CASSGQGSFVLAYEQYF. The CDR3, as DNA: TGTGCCAGCAGTGGGCAGGGGTCTTTCGTCCTTGCCTACGAGCAGTACTTC.

This clonotype showed up many times. The J gene is TRBJ2-3, the V gene TRBV7-8, with 10 bases identical to TRBD2. Germline loops: CDR1 SGHVS, CDR2 FQNEAQ. Unmatched junction bases numbered 9, after V lost 4 bases and J lost 5 bases. This CDR3 contains 16 residues. The CDR3 DNA reads TGTGCCAGCAGCTCCAGAGCGGGGGGGCTTGAAGATACGCAGTATTTT. Protein product: CASSSRAGGLEDTQYF.

This clonotype was seen repeatedly, ten times or more. The rearrangement joins TRBV6-5 to TRBJ1-6, with TRBD1 matching 10 bases. Germline CDR1 reads MNHEY; CDR2 reads SVGAGI. The V segment lost 7 bases and the J segment 10 bases; nucleotides outside the gene matches: 4. The CDR3 loop spans 13 amino acids. The CDR3 bases are TGTGCCAGCACTGGGACAGGGGTCTCACCCCTCCACTTT. Amino acids: CASTGTGVSPLHF.

The chain carries TRBV15 and TRBJ2-3; no definite D call. V was pared by 1 base and J by 4 bases, with 9 bases between. Germline assignment: CDR1 LNHNV and CDR2 YYDKDF (reference sequence). The CDR3 is 14 amino acids. CDR3 sequence reads: CATSRAALADTQYF. DNA of the CDR3: TGTGCCACCAGCAGAGCGGCCCTAGCAGATACGCAGTATTTT. The variable domain in full, with the rest retrieved from reference TRBV15 and TRBJ2-3, is DAMVIQNPRYQVTQFGKPVTLSCSQTLNHNVMYWYQQKSSQAPKLLFHYYDKDFNNEADTPDNFQSRRPNTSFCFLDIRSPGLGDTAMYLCATSRAALADTQYFGPGTRLTVL.

This clonotype occurred a few times. V and J are TRBV6-1 and TRBJ2-2, with D perhaps matching TRBD2 (5 bases). Germline V CDR1 and CDR2: MNHNS, SASEGT. The ends were cut back, 9 bases at V and 6 bases at J, with 11 bases in the middle. This CDR3 has 12 residues. The CDR3, as DNA: TGTGCCAGTAGGGAGTACCCCGGGGAGCTGTTTTTT. Its protein product is CASREYPGELFF.

In this sample, this clonotype turned up many times. V gene TRBV2 combines with J gene TRBJ1-1; D unresolved. Germline V CDR1 and CDR2: SNHLY, FYNNEI. V dropped 5 bases and J dropped 0 bases, with 13 bases sitting between them. The CDR3 extends over 15 amino acids. The CDR3 here is CASSRWAVMNTEAFF. DNA for the CDR3: TGTGCCAGCAGTAGGTGGGCCGTTATGAACACTGAAGCTTTCTTT. Combining the CDR3 with reference TRBV2 and TRBJ1-1 gives the whole variable domain EPEVTQTPSHQVTQMGQEVILRCVPISNHLYFYWYRQILGQKVEFLVSFYNNEISEKSEIFDDQFSVERPDGSNFTLKIRSTKLEDSAMYFCASSRWAVMNTEAFFGQGTRLTVV.

This clonotype was seen many times. V usage is TRBV5-1 and J usage is TRBJ2-2; 7 positions match TRBD1. CDR3 length: 15 amino acids. In germline, CDR1 is SGHRS, CDR2 YFSETQ. V lost 7 bases and J lost 3; bases outside the gene matches: 9. This chain's CDR3 is CASGQGEYDTGELFF. The DNA for the CDR3 is TGCGCCAGCGGGCAGGGGGAGTATGACACCGGGGAGCTGTTTTTT.

The chain has TRBV19 and TRBJ1-5; 9 nucleotides match TRBD1. Germline V gene data show CDR1 as LNHDA and CDR2 as SQIVND (reference sequence). The J segment lost 5 bases and the V segment lost 5 bases, leaving 7 bases of the junction unmatched. The CDR3 totals 15 residues. CDR3 sequence (DNA): TGTGCCAGTAGTGTCGGGACAGGGATTTATCAGCCCCAGCATTTT. Protein: CASSVGTGIYQPQHF.

This clonotype appeared many times. The chain employs TRBV28 and TRBJ1-6; D is ambiguous. This CDR3 is built from 12 residues. Looked up from germline, CDR1 is MDHEN and CDR2 is SYDVKM. The germline V and J ends were trimmed by 4 bases and 9 bases, with 7 bases remaining between them. The CDR3 DNA follows: TGTGCCAGCAGTTCCCAGGTTTCACCCCTCCACTTT. This sequence encodes CASSSQVSPLHF.